The rows below give T cell receptor beta chains drawn from one sample of a study of cytomegalovirus exposure and HLA in healthy donors. Generated by immunoSEQ multiplex PCR, the TCRdb table keeps only in-frame clones and is missing some. This repertoire shows some 150,000 clones, about four fifths found once; its top ten account for around 5%. The sequenced sample consisted of PBMCs. The receptor set was obtained from a man aged 30-40 years in good health and CMV-seronegative. CDR3s include the opening cysteine and the closing phenylalanine or tryptophan. A D gene is named only where the DNA matches it firmly. Expanded clones are given a class, and other clones once, few, many or no size at all.

V: TRBV7-9; D: TRBD2; size: NA; J: TRBJ2-3; DNA: TGTGCCAGCAGCTCGGGACTAGCTGCGGGCACAGATACGCAGTATTTT; CDR3: CASSSGLAAGTDTQYF
V: TRBV5-1; D: TRBD1; size: NA; J: TRBJ2-5; DNA: TGCGCCAGCAGCTTTGCAAAAGGGACAGGGGCTGGGGAGACCCAGTACTTC; CDR3: CASSFAKGTGAGETQYF
V: TRBV14; D: NA; size: NA; J: TRBJ2-2; DNA: TGTGCCAGCAGCCTAAGGCGCGGCGGGGAGCTGTTTTTT; CDR3: CASSLRRGGELFF
V: TRBV28; D: NA; size: NA; J: TRBJ1-1; DNA: TGTGCCAGCAGTTTGCGGCGGCTGAACACTGAAGCTTTCTTT; CDR3: CASSLRRLNTEAFF
V: TRBV28; D: NA; size: few; J: TRBJ2-7; DNA: TGTGCCAGCAGTCCTCAGGGTTACTCCTACGAGCAGTACTTC; CDR3: CASSPQGYSYEQYF
V: TRBV25-1; D: TRBD1; size: once; J: TRBJ2-5; DNA: TGTGCCAGCAGTGACACAGGGGGCGTCGAGACCCAGTACTTC; CDR3: CASSDTGGVETQYF
V: TRBV5-4; D: NA; size: NA; J: TRBJ1-2; DNA: TGTGCCAGCAGCTTGCCCCACCAAGGGGTTGCCACCTTC; CDR3: CASSLPHQGVATF
V: TRBV7-6; D: NA; size: NA; J: TRBJ1-2; DNA: TGTGCCAGCAGCTTAGCACAGGCCTATGGCTACACCTTC; CDR3: CASSLAQAYGYTF
V: TRBV6-1; D: NA; size: once; J: TRBJ2-4; DNA: TGTGCCACAGCGTTTCACATTCAGTACTTC; CDR3: CATAFHIQYF
V: TRBV28; D: TRBD1; size: once; J: TRBJ1-2; DNA: TGTGCCAGCAGCCGAGGACAGGAATGGGGTGGCTACACCTTC; CDR3: CASSRGQEWGGYTF